This TCR beta chain was recovered during a study of shared clonotypes between healthy human individuals (dated by TCRdb to 2018 to 2021). As for the study more broadly: The cohort included a few men and a couple of women between 18 and 49 years of age. For each donor, three plates each were used for CD4 naive and CD4 memory, two plates were used for CD8 naive, and one plate was used for CD8 memory. Blood TCR repertoires of about 5 healthy adults were deeply sequenced to estimate repertoire size and the extent of clonotype sharing between individuals. Libraries were prepared and TCR repertoires were sequenced by different laboratories using diverse techniques, in order to increase sequencing depth and limit assay-specific biases. Leukapheresis yielded between about 0.8 and 8.9 billion PBMCs per donor. Paper-wide results and their limitations: Naive subsets generally had larger estimated clonotype richness than memory subsets did. Sampling was limited to blood, and TCR repertoires in tissue likely differ from TCR repertoires in blood. Compared with non-shared clonotypes, clonotypes shared by all four sorted-subset donors had higher generation probabilities. Sharing across several donors was observed for approximately 5% of naive CD4, about 4% of naive CD8, roughly 2.4% of memory CD4, and roughly 0.4% of memory CD8 clonotypes. The genetic and exposure-history diversity represented was limited by the small number of donors. Based on pairwise subsampling, the degree of clonotype sharing among donors was expected to be affected by sequencing depth. Even with the large sequencing depth, rarefaction of the sorted-subset datasets indicated that sequencing was incomplete.

Using the deep immunoSEQ assay, TCR CDR3 regions were amplified from genomic DNA by multiplex PCR. Extracted genomic DNA from each cell subset was distributed evenly across all wells of several immunoSEQ 96-well plates, and each plate was treated as a replicate. Each replicate PCR for sorted subsets received around 200 ng genomic DNA, equal to roughly 33,000 T cell genomes. The purified libraries were quantified using a Qubit 3.0 fluorometer, sized with a Bioanalyzer 2100, and then quantified again using the KAPA Library Quantification kit. Every immunoSEQ 96-well plate was sequenced on a dedicated single-read 150-cycle Illumina NextSeq 550 flow cell. In the source study's methods: Because the immunoSEQ output held only junctional sequences and lacked quality scores, the filtering could not match the filtering applied to full-length reads. To assign V/J genes and CDR3, sequences were annotated using PyIR, a Python wrapper for IgBLAST v1.9, with IMGT germline references. Any read was removed if the V/J assignment was weak (E-value above 1e-6), the CDR3 was missing, or the read contained stop codons, out-of-frame junctions, or ambiguous translated residues. A V3J clonotype was defined by an identical inferred V gene, J gene, and CDR3 amino acid sequence. The percentage overlap between two repertoires was calculated by dividing the number of shared unique clonotypes by the size of the smaller repertoire. Richness of each repertoire was evaluated using RTK rarefaction, the Chao1 estimator, and Recon v2.1 estimates of unobserved clonotypes. For all TCRbeta clonotypes obtained by the gDNA method from several donors, generation probabilities were computed with OLGA. TCRdb limited this immuneACCESS table to in-frame rearrangements with V and J called. A share of clones is missing; checked studies link under half to unresolved V genes, and the rest is unexplained. V, J and clone size are those of that table, while D and trimming were read from the DNA. The sample has some 700,000 clones on record, 90% of them singletons. The top ten clonotypes cover roughly 36% of the sample.

As to this clone: Its antigen is not yet known. Base qualities are not at hand, and no much larger clone is one base apart.

Measured from the cysteine to the phenylalanine, the CDR3 is 16 residues long. Only the CDR3 part of the read is kept: 48 bases, read in frame from the first base. Trimming accounts for 6 bases at V and 6 bases at J, while the number of junction bases matched to no gene is 8. CDR1 and CDR2 were assigned from the germline V gene (reference sequence) as SEHNR and FQNEAQ. The donors were healthy, HIV-negative adults with no recently reported acute infections or vaccinations. Every donor was a Caucasian adult living in Nashville, Tennessee, USA. CD8 memory samples were composed of magnetically selected CD45RO+ cells combined with CCR7-negative CD45RA+ effector memory (TemRA) cells. After blood collection by leukapheresis, PBMCs were isolated using Ficoll-Histopaque density gradient centrifugation and then cryopreserved in the vapor phase of liquid nitrogen. Purity and quantity of every magnetically sorted T cell population were checked by analytical flow cytometry. From each sorted fraction, genomic DNA was isolated and quantified by UV absorbance on a Nanodrop 2000c.

The sequence was collected from a man aged 18 to 29 in good health. Some clones in this sample may be carry-over from other donors' samples. Specimen: memory CD8+ T cells from PBMCs. The sample's cell subset or site, from its label and the paper: CD45RO+ cells pooled with CCR7-negative TemRA cells. The chain employs TRBV7-9 and TRBJ2-1, with 13 bases in between that match TRBD2. The DNA is TGTGCCAGCAGTCCCCCGGGACTAGCGGGAAGCAATGAGCAGTTCTTC. Its protein product is CASSPPGLAGSNEQFF.